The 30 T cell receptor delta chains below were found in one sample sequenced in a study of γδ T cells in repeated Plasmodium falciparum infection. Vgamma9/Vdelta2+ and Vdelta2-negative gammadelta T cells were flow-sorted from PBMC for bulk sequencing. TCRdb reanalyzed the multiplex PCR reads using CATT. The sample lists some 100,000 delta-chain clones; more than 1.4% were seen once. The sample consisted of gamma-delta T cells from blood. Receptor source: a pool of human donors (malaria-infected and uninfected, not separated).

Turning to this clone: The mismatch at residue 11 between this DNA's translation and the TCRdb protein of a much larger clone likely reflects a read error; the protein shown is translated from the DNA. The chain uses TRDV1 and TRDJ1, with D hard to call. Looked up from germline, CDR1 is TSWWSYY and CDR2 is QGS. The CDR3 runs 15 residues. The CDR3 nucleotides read TGTGCTCTTGGGGGACACTGCTTTGACACCGTTAAACTCATCTTT. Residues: CALGGHCFDTVKLIF.

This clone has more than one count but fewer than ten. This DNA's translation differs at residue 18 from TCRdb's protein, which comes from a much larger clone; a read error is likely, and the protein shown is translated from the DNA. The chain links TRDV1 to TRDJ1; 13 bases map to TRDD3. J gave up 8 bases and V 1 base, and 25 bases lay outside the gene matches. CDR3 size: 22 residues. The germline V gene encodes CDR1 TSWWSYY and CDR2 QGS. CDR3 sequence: CALGEPEFLSPYWGIRAAKLIF. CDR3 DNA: TGTGCTCTTGGGGAACCGGAGTTCCTCTCCCCGTACTGGGGGATACGCGCAGCCAAACTCATCTTT.

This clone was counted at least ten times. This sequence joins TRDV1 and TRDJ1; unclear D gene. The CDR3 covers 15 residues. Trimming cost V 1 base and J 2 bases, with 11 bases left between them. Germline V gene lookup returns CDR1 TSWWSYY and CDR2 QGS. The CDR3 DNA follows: TGTGCTCTTGGGGAACGGTACGCGGGGACCGATAAACTCATCTTT. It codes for CALGERYAGTDKLIF.

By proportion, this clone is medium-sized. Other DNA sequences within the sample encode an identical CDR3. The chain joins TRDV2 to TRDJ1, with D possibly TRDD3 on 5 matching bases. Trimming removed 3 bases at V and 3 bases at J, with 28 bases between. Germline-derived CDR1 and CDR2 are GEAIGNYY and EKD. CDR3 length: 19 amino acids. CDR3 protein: CACDLVTGRGVLYADKLIF. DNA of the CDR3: TGTGCCTGTGACTTAGTCACTGGAAGAGGGGTTTTGTATGCCGATAAACTCATCTTT.

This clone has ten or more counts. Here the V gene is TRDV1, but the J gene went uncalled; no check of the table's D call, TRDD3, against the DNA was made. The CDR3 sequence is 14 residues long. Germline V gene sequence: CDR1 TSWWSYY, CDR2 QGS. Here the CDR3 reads CALGKTGDASLLIF. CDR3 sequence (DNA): TGTGCTCTTGGGAAAACTGGGGATGCGTCGTTGCTCATCTTT.

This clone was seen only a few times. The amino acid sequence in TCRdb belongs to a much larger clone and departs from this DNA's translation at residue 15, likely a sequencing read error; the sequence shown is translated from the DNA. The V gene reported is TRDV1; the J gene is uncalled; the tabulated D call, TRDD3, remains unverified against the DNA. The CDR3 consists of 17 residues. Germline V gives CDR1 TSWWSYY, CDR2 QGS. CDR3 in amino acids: CALGTEGSLRFADKPIF. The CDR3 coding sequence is TGTGCTCTTGGAACAGAGGGTTCCCTGAGATTCGCCGATAAACCCATCTTT.

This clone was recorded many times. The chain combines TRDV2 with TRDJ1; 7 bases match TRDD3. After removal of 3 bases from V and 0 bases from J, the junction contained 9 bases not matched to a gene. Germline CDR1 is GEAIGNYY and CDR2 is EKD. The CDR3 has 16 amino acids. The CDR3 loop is CACDPLGDLYTDKLIF. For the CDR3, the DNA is TGTGCCTGTGACCCCTTGGGGGACCTGTACACCGATAAACTCATCTTT.

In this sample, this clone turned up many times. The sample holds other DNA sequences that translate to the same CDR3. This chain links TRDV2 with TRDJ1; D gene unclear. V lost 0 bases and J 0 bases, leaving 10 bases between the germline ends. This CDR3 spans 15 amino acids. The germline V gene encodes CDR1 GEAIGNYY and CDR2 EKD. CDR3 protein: CACDTGEVYTDKLIF. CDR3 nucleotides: TGTGCCTGTGACACCGGCGAAGTGTACACCGATAAACTCATCTTT.

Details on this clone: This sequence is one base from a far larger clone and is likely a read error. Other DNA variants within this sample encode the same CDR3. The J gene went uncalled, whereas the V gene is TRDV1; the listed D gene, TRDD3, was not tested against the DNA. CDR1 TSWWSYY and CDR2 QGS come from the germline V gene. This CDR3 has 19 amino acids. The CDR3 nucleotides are TGTGCTCTTTGTCGCCTTCAGAATCTCCTGGGGGCTTCCACCGATAAACTCATCTTC. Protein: CALCRLQNLLGASTDKLIF.

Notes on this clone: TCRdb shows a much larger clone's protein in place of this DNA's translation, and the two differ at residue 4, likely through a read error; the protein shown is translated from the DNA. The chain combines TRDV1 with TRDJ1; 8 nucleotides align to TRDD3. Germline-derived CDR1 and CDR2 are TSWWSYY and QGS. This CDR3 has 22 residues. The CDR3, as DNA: TGTGCTCTTGAGGAACTATTTACCTATACTACGAAAGACTGGGGGTTAGGCGATAAACTCATCTTT. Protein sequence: CALEELFTYTTKDWGLGDKLIF.

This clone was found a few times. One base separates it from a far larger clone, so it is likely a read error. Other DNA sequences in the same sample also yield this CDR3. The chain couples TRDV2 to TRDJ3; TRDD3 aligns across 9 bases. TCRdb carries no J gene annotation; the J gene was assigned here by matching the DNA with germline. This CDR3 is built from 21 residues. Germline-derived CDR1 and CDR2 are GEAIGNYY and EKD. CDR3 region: CACDTGGTGGRSSWDTRQMFF. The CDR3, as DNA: TGTGCCTGCGACACCGGGGGTACTGGGGGACGAAGCTCCTGGGACACCCGACAGATGTTTTTC.

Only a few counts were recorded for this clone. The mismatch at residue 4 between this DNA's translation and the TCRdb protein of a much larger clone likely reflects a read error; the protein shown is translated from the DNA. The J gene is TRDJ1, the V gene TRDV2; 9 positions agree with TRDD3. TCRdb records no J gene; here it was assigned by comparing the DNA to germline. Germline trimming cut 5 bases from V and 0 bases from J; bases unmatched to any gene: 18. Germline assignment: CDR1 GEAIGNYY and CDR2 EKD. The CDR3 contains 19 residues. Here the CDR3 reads CACGFLGDKASSYTDKLIF. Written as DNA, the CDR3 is TGTGCCTGTGGCTTTTTGGGGGATAAGGCTTCCTCTTACACCGATAAACTCATCTTT.

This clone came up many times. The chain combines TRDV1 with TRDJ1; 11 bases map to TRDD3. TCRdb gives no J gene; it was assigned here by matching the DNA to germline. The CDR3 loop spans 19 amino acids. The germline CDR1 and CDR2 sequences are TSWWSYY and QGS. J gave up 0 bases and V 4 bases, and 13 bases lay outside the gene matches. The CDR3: CALGGLPPLGDINTDKLIF. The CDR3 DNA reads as TGTGCTCTTGGGGGCCTTCCTCCACTGGGGGATATCAACACCGATAAACTCATCTTT.

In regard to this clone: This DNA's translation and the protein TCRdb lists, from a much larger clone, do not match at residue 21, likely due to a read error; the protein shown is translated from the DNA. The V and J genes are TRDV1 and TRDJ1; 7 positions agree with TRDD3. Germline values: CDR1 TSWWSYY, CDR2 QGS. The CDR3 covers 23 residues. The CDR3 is CALGERKWPFTYWGPAAPDKFIF. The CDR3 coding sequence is TGTGCTCTTGGGGAACGAAAATGGCCTTTTACGTACTGGGGACCTGCCGCACCCGATAAATTCATCTTT.

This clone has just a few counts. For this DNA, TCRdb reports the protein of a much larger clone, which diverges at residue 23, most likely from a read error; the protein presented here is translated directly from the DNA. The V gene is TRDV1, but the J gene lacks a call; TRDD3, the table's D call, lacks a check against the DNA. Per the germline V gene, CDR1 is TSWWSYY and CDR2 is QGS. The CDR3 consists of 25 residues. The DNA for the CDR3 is TGTGCTCTTGGGGAACCGTTCCCGAGTATTTTACTGGGGGATACGGTGGTGGGGTACACCGATAAACACATCTTT. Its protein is CALGEPFPSILLGDTVVGYTDKHIF.

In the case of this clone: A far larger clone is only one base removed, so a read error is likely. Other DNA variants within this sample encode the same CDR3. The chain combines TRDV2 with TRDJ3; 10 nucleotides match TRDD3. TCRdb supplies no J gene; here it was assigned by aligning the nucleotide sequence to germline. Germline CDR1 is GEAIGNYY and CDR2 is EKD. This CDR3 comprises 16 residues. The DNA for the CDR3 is TGTGCCTGTGACGTACTGGGGGATTGGGATACCCGACAGATGTTTTTC. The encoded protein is CACDVLGDWDTRQMFF.

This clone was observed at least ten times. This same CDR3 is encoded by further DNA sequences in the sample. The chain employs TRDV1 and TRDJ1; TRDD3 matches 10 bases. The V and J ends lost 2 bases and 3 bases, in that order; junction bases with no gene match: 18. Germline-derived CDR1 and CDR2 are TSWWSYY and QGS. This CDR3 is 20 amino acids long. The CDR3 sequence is CALGESVFLRGIRSADKLIF. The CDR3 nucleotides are TGTGCTCTTGGGGAAAGCGTCTTCCTACGGGGGATACGGAGCGCCGATAAACTCATCTTT.

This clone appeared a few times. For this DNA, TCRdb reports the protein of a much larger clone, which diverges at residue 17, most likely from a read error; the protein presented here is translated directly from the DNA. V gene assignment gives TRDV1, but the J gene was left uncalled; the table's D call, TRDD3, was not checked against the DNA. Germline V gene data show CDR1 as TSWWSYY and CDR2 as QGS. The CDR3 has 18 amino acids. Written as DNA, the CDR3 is TGTGCTCTTGGGGAACTAGAACTGGGGGATTTATACACCGATAAACTCACCTTT. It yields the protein CALGELELGDLYTDKLTF.

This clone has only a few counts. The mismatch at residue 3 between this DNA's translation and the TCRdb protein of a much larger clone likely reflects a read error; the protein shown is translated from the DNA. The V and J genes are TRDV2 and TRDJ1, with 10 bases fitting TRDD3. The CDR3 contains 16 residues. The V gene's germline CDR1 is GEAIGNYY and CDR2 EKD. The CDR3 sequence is CAYDGYWGIYTDKLIF. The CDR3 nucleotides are TGTGCCTATGACGGCTACTGGGGGATTTACACCGATAAACTCATCTTT.

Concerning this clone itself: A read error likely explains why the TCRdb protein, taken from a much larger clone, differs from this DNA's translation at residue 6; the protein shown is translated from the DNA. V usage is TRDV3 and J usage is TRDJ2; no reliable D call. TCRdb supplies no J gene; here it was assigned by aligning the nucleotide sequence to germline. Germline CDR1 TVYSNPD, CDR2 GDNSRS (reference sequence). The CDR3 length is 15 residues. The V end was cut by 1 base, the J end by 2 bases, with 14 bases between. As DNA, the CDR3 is TGTGCCTTTACATTTCTCACCTCGTTGACAGCACAACTCTTCTTT. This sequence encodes CAFTFLTSLTAQLFF.

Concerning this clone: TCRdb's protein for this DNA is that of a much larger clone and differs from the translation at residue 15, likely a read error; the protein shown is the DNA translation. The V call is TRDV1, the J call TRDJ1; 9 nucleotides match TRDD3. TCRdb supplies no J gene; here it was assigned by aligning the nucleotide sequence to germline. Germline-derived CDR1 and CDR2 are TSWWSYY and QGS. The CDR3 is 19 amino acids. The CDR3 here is CALGEEGPTRGYGTVKLIF. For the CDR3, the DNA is TGTGCTCTTGGGGAAGAGGGCCCTACTCGGGGATACGGGACCGTTAAACTCATCTTT.

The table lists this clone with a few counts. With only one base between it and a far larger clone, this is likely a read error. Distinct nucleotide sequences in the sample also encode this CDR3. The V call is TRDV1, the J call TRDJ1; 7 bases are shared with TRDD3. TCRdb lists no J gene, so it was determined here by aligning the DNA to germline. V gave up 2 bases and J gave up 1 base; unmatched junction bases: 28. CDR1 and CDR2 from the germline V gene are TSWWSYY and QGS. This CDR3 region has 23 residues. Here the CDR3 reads CALGEYLSPIRKLTLGVTDKLIF. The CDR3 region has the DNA TGTGCTCTTGGGGAATATCTATCCCCGATTAGGAAACTCACTCTGGGGGTCACCGATAAACTCATCTTT.

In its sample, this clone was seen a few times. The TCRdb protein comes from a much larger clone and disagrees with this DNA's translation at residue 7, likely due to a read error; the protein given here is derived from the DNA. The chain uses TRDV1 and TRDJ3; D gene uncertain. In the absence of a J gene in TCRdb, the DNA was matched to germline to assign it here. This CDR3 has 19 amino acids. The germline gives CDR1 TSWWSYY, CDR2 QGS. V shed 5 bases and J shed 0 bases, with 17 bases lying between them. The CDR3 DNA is TGTGCTCTTGGGAAGCCCCGGGGCCTCAGCTCCTGGGACACCCGACAGATGTTTTTC. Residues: CALGKPRGLSSWDTRQMFF.

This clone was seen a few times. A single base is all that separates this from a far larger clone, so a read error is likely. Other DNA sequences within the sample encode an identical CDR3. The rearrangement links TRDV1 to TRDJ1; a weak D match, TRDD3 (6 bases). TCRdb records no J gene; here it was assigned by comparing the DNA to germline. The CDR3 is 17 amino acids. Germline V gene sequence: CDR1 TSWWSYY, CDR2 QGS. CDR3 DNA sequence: TGCGCTCTTGGCCCCCCCTGGGGACTGGACCACACCGATAAACTCATCTTT. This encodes CALGPPWGLDHTDKLIF.

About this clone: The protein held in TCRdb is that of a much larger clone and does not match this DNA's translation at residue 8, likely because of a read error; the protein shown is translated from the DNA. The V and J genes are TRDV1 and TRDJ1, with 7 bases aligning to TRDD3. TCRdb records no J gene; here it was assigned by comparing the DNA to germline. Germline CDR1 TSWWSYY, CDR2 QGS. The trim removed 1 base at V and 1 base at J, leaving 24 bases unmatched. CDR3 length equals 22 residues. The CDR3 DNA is TGTGCTCTTGGGGAACGCGCCGACAGGTCCAACTGGGGCCGATGCTTCACCGATAAACTCATCTTT. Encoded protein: CALGERADRSNWGRCFTDKLIF.

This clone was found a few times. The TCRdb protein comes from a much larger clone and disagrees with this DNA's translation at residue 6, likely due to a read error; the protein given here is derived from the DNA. CDR3 region: CALGEPPRHWGILIF. CDR3 in DNA: TGTGCTCTTGGGGAACCACCCCGTCACTGGGGGATACTCATCTTT. The chain has TRDV1 and TRDJ1, with 10 nucleotides matching TRDD3. Germline loops: CDR1 TSWWSYY, CDR2 QGS. This CDR3 contains 15 residues. Trimming cost V 1 base and J 10 bases; bases outside gene matches: 9.

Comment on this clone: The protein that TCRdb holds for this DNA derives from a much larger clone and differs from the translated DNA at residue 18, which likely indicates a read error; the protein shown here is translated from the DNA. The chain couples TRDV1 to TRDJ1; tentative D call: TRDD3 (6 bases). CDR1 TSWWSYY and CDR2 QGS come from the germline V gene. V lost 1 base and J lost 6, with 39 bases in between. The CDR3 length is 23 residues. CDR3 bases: TGTGCTCTTGGGGAACGAGGAGAATCTGGGGTTTGTCGCTTCCCTCACCCTAAGCATAAACTCATCTTT. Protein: CALGERGESGVCRFPHPKHKLIF.

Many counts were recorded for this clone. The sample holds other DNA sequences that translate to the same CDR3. The CDR3 DNA reads as TGTGCTCTTGGGGAATCCTTCTCTTCCTCGCTACTGGGGGATACTGGGACCGATAAACTCATCTTT. The encoded protein is CALGESFSSSLLGDTGTDKLIF. V gene TRDV1 combines with J gene TRDJ1; 12 bases match TRDD3. In germline, CDR1 is TSWWSYY, CDR2 QGS. This CDR3 is built from 22 residues. J lost 2 bases, V lost 2 bases, and 21 bases had no gene match.

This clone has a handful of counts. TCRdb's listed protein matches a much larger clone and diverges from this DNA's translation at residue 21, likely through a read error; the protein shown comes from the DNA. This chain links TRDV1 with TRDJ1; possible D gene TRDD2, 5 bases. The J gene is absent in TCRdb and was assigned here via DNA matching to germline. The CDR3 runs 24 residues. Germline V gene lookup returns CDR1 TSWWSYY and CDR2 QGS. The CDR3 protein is CALGEPSHFPISGDSPLYTDELIF. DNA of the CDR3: TGTGCTCTTGGGGAACCATCCCACTTCCCTATATCGGGAGATTCACCCTTGTACACCGATGAACTCATCTTT.

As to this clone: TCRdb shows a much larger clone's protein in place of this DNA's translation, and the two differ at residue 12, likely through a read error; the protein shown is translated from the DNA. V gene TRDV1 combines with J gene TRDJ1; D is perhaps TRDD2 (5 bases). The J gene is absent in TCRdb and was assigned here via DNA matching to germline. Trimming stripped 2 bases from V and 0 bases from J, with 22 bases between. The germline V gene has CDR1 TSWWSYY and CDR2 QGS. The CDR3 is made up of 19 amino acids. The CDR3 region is CALGEVPIRLPTHTDKLIF. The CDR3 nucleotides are TGTGCTCTTGGGGAAGTTCCCATTCGACTCCCTACTCACACCGATAAACTCATCTTT.